This is a list of T cell receptor beta chains from one sample in a study of CD8+CD57+ T cells in acquired aplastic anemia. Using its own MiXCR run on the reads, TCRdb lists one record per CDR3 protein. The table includes about 260,000 distinct CDR3 sequences, roughly 82% detected once. The specimen sequenced was sorted CD4+, CD8+, or CD8+CD57+ T cells (not recorded which) from PBMCs. All receptors come from a human donor with aplastic anemia. Each CDR3 is given with its conserved first and last residue. The order of the fields is V gene, D gene, J gene, clone size, CDR3 protein, CDR3 DNA. A D gene is named only where the DNA matches it firmly. Clone size is not always given. Where it is, it says once, few, many or a class for expanded clones.

TRBV7-8	.	TRBJ1-1	.	CASSGGGGAQPEAFF	TGTGCCAGCAGTGGGGGGGGAGGGGCGCAGCCTGAAGCTTTCTTT
TRBV7-3	.	TRBJ2-5	.	CASSINTQETQYF	TGTGCCAGCAGCATCAACACCCAAGAGACCCAGTACTTC
TRBV7-8	TRBD2	TRBJ2-3	.	CASSVLGGGATQQYF	TGTGCCAGCAGCGTATTGGGGGGGGGAGCAACTCAGCAGTATTTT
TRBV2	.	TRBJ2-1	.	CASSEAYSNQHLF	TGTGCCAGCAGTGAAGCGTATAGCAATCAGCACCTCTTC
TRBV7-2	.	TRBJ1-6	.	CASSLGGGGDNSPLHF	TGTGCCAGCAGCTTAGGGGGGGGCGGCGATAATTCACCCCTCCACTTT
TRBV7-6	.	TRBJ2-5	.	CASSLAGGTKENQYF	TGTGCCAGCAGCTTAGCCGGCGGGACAAAAGAGAACCAGTACTTC
TRBV7-9	.	TRBJ1-6	.	CASSSGRAGGPTSF	TGCGCCAGCAGCTCGGGCAGAGCGGGGGGACCCACCAGCTTT
TRBV2	.	TRBJ2-1	.	CASSQDIGAGAQFF	TGTGCCAGCAGTCAAGATATTGGGGCTGGTGCGCAGTTCTTC
TRBV7-8	.	TRBJ1-6	.	CASSLAGGTDTLHF	TGTGCCAGCAGCTTAGCGGGGGGTACCGATACGCTGCACTTT
TRBV25-1	.	TRBJ1-2	.	CASSDKGCANYGYTF	TGTGCCAGCAGTGACAAGGGATGTGCTAACTATGGCTACACCTTC
TRBV7-9	TRBD1	TRBJ1-1	once	CASSLELTGDTEGFF	TGTGCCAGCAGCTTAGAACTAACAGGGGACACCGAAGGTTTCTTT
TRBV7-2	.	TRBJ1-1	.	CASSFEQGAEKLSFF	TGTGCCAGCAGCTTCGAACAGGGAGCGGAAAAACTGTCTTTCTTT
TRBV7-8	.	TRBJ2-5	.	CASSRARGHDTQYF	TGTGCCAGCAGCAGAGCCAGAGGGCACGATACCCAGTACTTC
TRBV19	.	TRBJ1-1	.	CASSTRDTEAFF	TGTGCCAGTAGTACGAGGGACACTGAAGCTTTCTTT
TRBV5-5	.	TRBJ2-3	.	CASSHSASTDTQYF	TGTGCCAGCAGCCACTCAGCCTCAACAGATACGCAGTATTTT
TRBV2	.	TRBJ1-2	.	CASSEQRDGLVYGYIF	TGTGCCAGCAGTGAGCAGAGGGACGGGCTCGTCTATGGCTACATCTTC
TRBV7-8	TRBD1	TRBJ1-6	.	CASSSDRGNSTLYF	TGTGCCAGCAGCTCAGACAGGGGTAATTCAACGCTGTATTTT
TRBV2	.	TRBJ1-2	.	CASSWVGGADTGDFF	TGTGCCAGCAGCTGGGTGGGGGGCGCCGACACTGGCGATTTCTTT
TRBV14	TRBD1	TRBJ2-3	.	CASSLGQGLREQYF	TGTGCCAGCAGCCTGGGACAGGGGCTTAGGGAGCAGTATTTT
TRBV7-6	.	TRBJ2-3	once	CAILGVAGKQYF	TGTGCCATTCTTGGGGTGGCGGGGAAGCAGTATTTT
TRBV7-2	TRBD2	TRBJ2-3	.	CASSPAGGGGKEHF	TGTGCCAGCAGCCCAGCGGGAGGGGGCGGGAAGGAGCATTTT
TRBV19	TRBD2	TRBJ2-1	.	CASSILGTSASYNEQFF	TGTGCCAGTAGTATTCTGGGGACTAGCGCCTCCTACAATGAGCAGTTCTTC
TRBV11-3	TRBD2	TRBJ2-1	.	CASSLDTSGYNEQFF	TGTGCCAGCAGCCTCGATACTAGCGGATACAATGAGCAGTTCTTC
TRBV10-2	.	TRBJ1-2	few	CASRRGQQNYGYTF	TGCGCCAGCCGACGAGGGCAGCAAAACTATGGCTACACCTTC
TRBV7-9	.	TRBJ2-5	.	CASSLAYQNKETQYF	TGTGCCAGCAGCTTAGCCTACCAGAACAAAGAGACCCAGTACTTC
TRBV20-1	.	TRBJ1-1	.	CSARDRMNTEAFF	TGCAGTGCTAGAGACAGGATGAACACTGAAGCTTTCTTT
TRBV9	.	TRBJ1-1	.	CASSLALKSTTEAFF	TGTGCCAGCAGCTTAGCGCTAAAGAGCACCACTGAAGCTTTCTTT
TRBV19	.	TRBJ2-6	once	CASSEYSGANVLTF	TGTGCCAGCAGCGAATATTCTGGGGCCAACGTCCTGACTTTC
TRBV29-1	TRBD1	TRBJ2-5	.	CATRKGGREETQYF	TGTGCCACTAGGAAAGGGGGCAGGGAAGAGACCCAGTACTTC
TRBV2	.	TRBJ1-2	once	CASSEEGDGLVYGYTF	TGTGCCAGCAGCGAAGAGGGGGACGGGCTCGTATATGGCTACACCTTC
TRBV25-1	.	TRBJ2-3	few	CASSGNTDTQYF	TGTGCCAGCAGTGGAAATACAGATACGCAGTATTTT
TRBV7-2	TRBD2	TRBJ2-7	.	CASSLADGRGRSGEQYF	TGCGCCAGCAGCCTAGCGGATGGTCGAGGGAGGTCGGGCGAGCAGTACTTC
TRBV10-2	.	TRBJ2-5	.	CASSGAGETQYF	TGCGCCAGCAGTGGGGCGGGGGAGACCCAGTACTTC
TRBV19	.	TRBJ1-2	.	CASSIGGVHGYTF	TGTGCCAGTAGTATCGGGGGGGTTCATGGCTACACCTTC
TRBV9	.	TRBJ2-1	.	CASGLSGNIQYFF	TGTGCCAGCGGCTTATCTGGGAACATTCAGTACTTCTTC
TRBV7-6	.	TRBJ1-1	once	CASSLGQGGYNSPFF	TGTGCCAGCAGCTTAGGGCAGGGCGGCTATAATTCACCCTTCTTT
TRBV2	TRBD1	TRBJ1-2	once	CASGYRDRGLEYGYTF	TGTGCCAGCGGGTACCGGGACAGGGGCTTGGAGTATGGTTACACCTTC
TRBV9	.	TRBJ1-1	once	CASSVNFTGKTYSFF	TGTGCCAGCAGCGTAAACTTTACGGGGAAGACGTATTCTTTCTTT
TRBV7-9	.	TRBJ1-2	once	CASSLADDDTF	TGTGCCAGCAGCCTAGCGGATGACGACACCTTC
TRBV5-6	.	TRBJ2-7	.	CASSYWQVAYEQYF	TGTGCCAGCAGTTATTGGCAGGTAGCCTACGAGCAGTACTTC
TRBV7-2	TRBD1	TRBJ2-1	.	CASSSTGDVHNEQFF	TGTGCCAGCAGCTCGACAGGGGACGTCCACAATGAGCAGTTCTTC